The sequence of this T cell receptor (beta chain) was determined in a study of T-cell reconstitution after alpha-beta-depleted transplantation in children. Germline V gene sequence: CDR1 DFQATT, CDR2 SNEGSKA (reference sequence). The CDR3 runs 11 residues. Trimming left V 3 bases short and J 6 bases short, with 7 bases between. This clonotype has more than one count but fewer than ten. Antigen: not known. Findings and limits, study-wide: Some patients' high day-60 TCRbeta diversity was attributed to recipient cells surviving conditioning. Newly generated T cells supplied most T-cell counts and diversity one year post-transplant. It was reported that alpha-beta T cells came from several hundred expanded graft clones (about two months after transplant).

A library of TCRbeta sequences, prepared with unique molecular identifiers, was generated. In TCRdb, the PCR reads were re-called with MiXCR into one record per CDR3 protein. The data hold about 1,000,000 distinct CDR3 sequences, with under 30% observed a single time. The chain uses TRBV20-1 and TRBJ2-3; D is unclear. The sample in question was PBMCs, mostly from graft donor cells, obtained 360 days after TCRalphabeta/CD19-depleted stem cell transplant. This sequence was found in a boy younger than two who had a stem cell transplant for SCID, so the T cells may come from the graft donor. The CDR3, as DNA: TGCAGTGCTAGCCCCAGGGATACGCAGTATTTT. This gives the protein CSASPRDTQYF.